This T cell receptor beta chain was identified during a study of control samples from healthy donors and cancer patients (dated by TCRdb to the early 2020s). Details on this clone: Its antigen is not yet known. No base qualities exist here, and no much larger clone lies one base off it.

Library prep was done by the immunoSEQ multiplex PCR assay. Imported from immuneACCESS, the table was reduced by TCRdb to in-frame sequences with V and J called. These copies leave out some clones; in studies compared against another copy, an unresolved V gene accounts for under half, and the cause of the remainder is not known. The sample table shows some 120,000 clones, and 80% to 95% are seen once. Jointly, the top ten make up less than 0.65% of the sample. The CDR3 holds 13 amino acids from the cysteine to the phenylalanine. Solely the CDR3 DNA is kept, with 39 bases framed from the first base. Taken from the germline V gene, the CDR1 and CDR2 loops are SGHNT and YENEEA. The germline ends are 8 bases apart after V is trimmed by 5 bases and J by 2 bases.

This TCR derives from a man at least 80 years old with head and neck cancer. The chain joins TRBV11-3 to TRBJ2-3; confidence is insufficient to name the D gene. The specimen sequenced was PBMCs. The nucleotide sequence is TGTGCCAGCAGCGAGAGATTCACAGATACGCAGTATTTT. The resulting protein is CASSERFTDTQYF.